This T cell receptor (beta chain) originates from a study of cytomegalovirus exposure and HLA in healthy donors. Findings and caveats of the study: In an earlier analysis, in some 500 donors, most V segments appeared productive either ~87% or ~30% of the time. Roughly uniform sequencing depth across donors was assumed, possibly incorrectly. Later analysis found that TCR beta chains associated with HLA were more clonally expanded than other, equally common chains.

The PCR used 60 Vbeta and 13 Jbeta primers. This table comes from immunoSEQ multiplex PCR, and its TCRdb copy is limited to in-frame clones, with some not included. Here the sample spans 150,000 to 200,000 clones, around 79% being singletons. Per the germline V gene, CDR1 is MNHNY and CDR2 is SVGAGI (reference sequence). The CDR3 runs to 12 residues. V was shortened by 7 bases and J by 7 bases, with 14 bases between the two germline ends. This clone was recorded once. Its antigen is currently unknown. The sequenced material came from PBMCs. The receptor was isolated from a man in his forties in good health and CMV-seronegative. This chain uses TRBV6-6 with TRBJ2-7, with D possibly matching TRBD2 (5 bases). CDR3 bases: TGTGCCAGCAAACCTCGGGGAAGTGAGCAGTACTTC. Translation gives CASKPRGSEQYF.